Below are 5 T cell receptor beta chains sequenced from a single sample in a study of cytomegalovirus exposure and HLA in healthy donors. PCR used 60 Vbeta primers and 13 Jbeta primers. Profiling relied on immunoSEQ multiplex PCR, and the TCRdb table lists in-frame clones only, not all of them. The sample has over 150,000 clones; 75% to 90% are singletons. The specimen was PBMCs. Receptor source: a woman between 50 and 59 years old in good health and CMV-seropositive.

The chain employs TRBV28 and TRBJ1-5; possible D gene TRBD1, 6 bases. CDR3 size: 16 residues. CDR1 is MDHEN, CDR2 SYDVKM, per germline. V lost 5 bases to trimming and J lost 4 bases, with 18 bases between them. This chain's CDR3 is CASSRKYNGQNQPQHF. CDR3 nucleotide sequence: TGTGCCAGCAGTCGAAAGTACAACGGACAGAATCAGCCCCAGCATTTT.

The J gene is TRBJ1-6, the V gene TRBV2; tentatively, D is TRBD1 (6 bases). With 6 bases removed from V and 0 bases from J, the gap between germline ends came to 12 bases. The CDR3 is 16 amino acids. Germline lookup yields CDR1 SNHLY and CDR2 FYNNEI. The CDR3 reads CASSITGSSYNSPLHF. CDR3 nucleotide sequence: TGTGCCAGCAGCATCACAGGGAGCTCCTATAATTCACCCCTCCACTTT.

The rearrangement joins TRBV5-1 to TRBJ2-7; possibly TRBD2 for D (5 bases). CDR1 and CDR2 (germline): SGHRS, YFSETQ. The CDR3 runs to 16 residues. V was clipped by 0 bases and J by 2 bases, with 15 bases between them. CDR3 sequence reads: CASSLARTGTPYEQYF. In DNA form, the CDR3 reads TGCGCCAGCAGCTTGGCCCGGACGGGAACACCCTACGAGCAGTACTTC. Full variable domain (rest looked up from reference TRBV5-1 and TRBJ2-7): KAGVTQTPRYLIKTRGQQVTLSCSPISGHRSVSWYQQTPGQGLQFLFEYFSETQRNKGNFPGRFSGRQFSNSRSEMNVSTLELGDSALYLCASSLARTGTPYEQYFGPGTRLTVT.

Regarding this clone: The same CDR3 can be traced to other DNA sequences in this sample. The chain has TRBV29-1 and TRBJ2-2, with 11 positions matching TRBD1. CDR3 length: 14 amino acids. CDR1 is SQVTM and CDR2 is ANQGSEA in the germline V gene. Germline trimming cut 4 bases from V and 5 bases from J; bases unmatched to any gene: 3. CDR3 region: CSVVGQGATGELFF. CDR3 DNA sequence: TGCAGCGTTGTAGGACAGGGGGCAACCGGGGAGCTGTTTTTT.

The rearrangement links TRBV6-6 to TRBJ2-2; D possibly corresponds to TRBD2 (7 bases). Germline V gene lookup returns CDR1 MNHNY and CDR2 SVGAGI (reference sequence). Trimming removed 10 bases at V and 6 bases at J, with 18 bases between. CDR3 length equals 14 residues. The CDR3 sequence: CATGAGHVAGELFF. The CDR3 DNA is TGTGCCACGGGAGCGGGACATGTTGCCGGGGAGCTGTTTTTT.